This record looks at one T cell receptor (beta chain) sequence and its context. Its specificity is unknown. CDR3 length: 11 amino acids. CDR1 and CDR2 from the germline V gene are SQVTM and ANQGSEA. Trimming stripped 6 bases from V and 9 bases from J, with 13 bases between. The study reverse transcribed the entire isolated RNA, so it sequenced expressed TCRB transcripts. Only in-frame clones appear in the TCRdb table, and some are missing; sequencing was by immunoSEQ multiplex PCR. Of 250,000 or so clones detected, roughly 70% appear once; the ten largest clones hold around 0.057%. The data were obtained in a study of beta chain features in type 1 diabetes. Looking at the study overall: Similarity in age, gender and cell yields was seen between patients and healthy donors. Across every sample, around 110,000,000 sorted cells were examined in total.

The study's findings and limits: A PCR bias possibly favoring shorter templates would apply equally to patients and controls. Over-representation of high TCR-expressing cells was a possible consequence of cDNA sequencing.

The specimen was naive CD4+ T cells from blood. V and J are TRBV29-1 and TRBJ2-3, with unresolved D. The source is a man aged 30-40 years in good health. CDR3 DNA sequence: TGCAGCGTAAACAGCAGCCCCACGCAGTATTTT. Translating gives CSVNSSPTQYF.